The following is a TCR beta chain sequence with its context. The data stem from a study of cytomegalovirus exposure and HLA in healthy donors. The CDR3 consists of 14 residues. V lost 0 bases to trimming and J lost 1 base, with 5 bases between them. 13 Jbeta primers and 60 Vbeta primers were used for the PCR. In the study's own analysis: Unique TCR beta chains totaled some 80 million in a later count, with roughly 10 million of them shared. Profiled with immunoSEQ multiplex PCR; TCRdb holds only in-frame clones, not every one. V and J calls and clone size are given by that table; D and trimming were obtained from the DNA. Of tens of thousands of clones in the sample, around 76% were seen once. Healthy donors of bone marrow made up the group.

This chain joins TRBV5-3 and TRBJ1-5; the D is unclear. TRBV5-3 is reported as an ORF; its role is uncertain. The sequencing input was PBMCs. The sequence came from a man aged 45 to 65 in good health and CMV-seronegative. The CDR3 DNA sequence: TGTGCCAGAAGCTTGGTGCAGAGCAATCAGCCCCAGCATTTT. Its translation is CARSLVQSNQPQHF.